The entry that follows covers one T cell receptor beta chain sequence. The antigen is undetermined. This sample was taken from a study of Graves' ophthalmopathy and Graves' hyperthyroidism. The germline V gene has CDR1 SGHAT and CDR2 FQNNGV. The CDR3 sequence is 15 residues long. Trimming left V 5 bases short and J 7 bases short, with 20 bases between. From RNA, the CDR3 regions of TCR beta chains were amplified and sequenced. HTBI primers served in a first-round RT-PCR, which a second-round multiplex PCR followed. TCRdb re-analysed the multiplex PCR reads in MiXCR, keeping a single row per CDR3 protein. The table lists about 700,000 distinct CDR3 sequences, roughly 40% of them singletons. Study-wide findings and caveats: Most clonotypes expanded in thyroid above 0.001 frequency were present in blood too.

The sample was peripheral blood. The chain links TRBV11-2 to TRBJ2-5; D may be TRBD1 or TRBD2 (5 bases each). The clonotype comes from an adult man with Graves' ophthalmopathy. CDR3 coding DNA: TGTGCCAGCAGCGTGACAGCCGATGGGGGATTGACCCAGTACTTC. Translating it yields CASSVTADGGLTQYF. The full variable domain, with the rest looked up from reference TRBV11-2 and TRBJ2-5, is EAGVAQSPRYKIIEKRQSVAFWCNPISGHATLYWYQQILGQGPKLLIQFQNNGVVDDSQLPKDRFSAERLKGVDSTLKIQPAKLEDSAVYLCASSVTADGGLTQYFGPGTRLLVL.